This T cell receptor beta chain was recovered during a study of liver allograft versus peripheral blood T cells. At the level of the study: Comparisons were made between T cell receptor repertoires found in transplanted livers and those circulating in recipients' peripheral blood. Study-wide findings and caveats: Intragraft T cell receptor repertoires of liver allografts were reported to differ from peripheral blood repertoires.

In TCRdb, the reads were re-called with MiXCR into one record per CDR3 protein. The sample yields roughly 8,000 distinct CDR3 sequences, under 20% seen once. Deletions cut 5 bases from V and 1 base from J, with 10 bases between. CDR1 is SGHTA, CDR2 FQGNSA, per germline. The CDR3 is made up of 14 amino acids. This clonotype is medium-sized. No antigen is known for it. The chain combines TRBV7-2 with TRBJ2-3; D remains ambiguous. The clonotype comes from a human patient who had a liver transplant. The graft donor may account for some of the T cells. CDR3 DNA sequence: TGTGCCAGCAGCCCTGGTGGGGGCACAGATACGCAGTATTTT. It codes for CASSPGGGTDTQYF.